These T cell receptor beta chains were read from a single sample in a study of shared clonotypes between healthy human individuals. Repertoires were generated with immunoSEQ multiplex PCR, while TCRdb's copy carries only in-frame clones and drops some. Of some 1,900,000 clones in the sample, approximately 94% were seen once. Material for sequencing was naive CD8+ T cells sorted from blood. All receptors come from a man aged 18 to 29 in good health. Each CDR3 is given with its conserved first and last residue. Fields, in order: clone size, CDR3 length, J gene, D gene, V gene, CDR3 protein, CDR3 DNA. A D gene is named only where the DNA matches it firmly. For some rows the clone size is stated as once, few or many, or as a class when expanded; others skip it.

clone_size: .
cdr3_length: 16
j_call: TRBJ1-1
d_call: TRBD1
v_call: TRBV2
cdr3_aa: CASSETPTGVNTEAFF
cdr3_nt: TGTGCCAGCAGTGAAACTCCGACAGGGGTGAACACTGAAGCTTTCTTT

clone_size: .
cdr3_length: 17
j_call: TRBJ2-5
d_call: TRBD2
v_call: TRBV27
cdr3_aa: CASSLSPLAGGRETQYF
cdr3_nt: TGTGCCAGCAGTTTAAGCCCCCTAGCGGGGGGGAGAGAGACCCAGTACTTC

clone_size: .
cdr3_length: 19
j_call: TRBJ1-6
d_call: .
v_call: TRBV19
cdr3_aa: CASSISTVTLSSYNSPLHF
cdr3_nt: TGTGCCAGTAGTATTTCAACGGTTACCCTTAGCTCCTATAATTCACCCCTCCACTTT

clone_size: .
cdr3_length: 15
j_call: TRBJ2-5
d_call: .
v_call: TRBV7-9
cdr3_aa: CASSLGGGLLETQYF
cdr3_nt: TGTGCCAGCAGCTTAGGGGGGGGCCTCCTCGAGACCCAGTACTTC

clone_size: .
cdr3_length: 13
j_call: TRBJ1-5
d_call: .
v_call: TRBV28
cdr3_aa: CASSLPLGQPQHF
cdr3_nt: TGTGCCAGCAGTTTGCCCCTCGGTCAGCCCCAGCATTTT

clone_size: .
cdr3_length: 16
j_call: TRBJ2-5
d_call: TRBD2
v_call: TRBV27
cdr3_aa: CASSPLAGGPRETQYF
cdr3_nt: TGTGCCAGCAGCCCCCTGGCGGGAGGGCCCAGAGAGACCCAGTACTTC

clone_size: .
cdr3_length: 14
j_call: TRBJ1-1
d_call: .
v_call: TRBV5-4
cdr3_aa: CASSHPGAGTEAFF
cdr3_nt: TGTGCCAGCAGCCATCCAGGGGCGGGAACTGAAGCTTTCTTT

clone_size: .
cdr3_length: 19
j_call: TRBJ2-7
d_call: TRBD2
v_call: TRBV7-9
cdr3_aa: CASSSPAGESPLYSYEQYF
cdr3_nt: TGTGCCAGCAGCTCCCCCGCGGGAGAGTCCCCTCTTTACTCCTACGAGCAGTACTTC

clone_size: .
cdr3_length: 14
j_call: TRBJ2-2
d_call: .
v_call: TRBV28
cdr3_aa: CASSLWGVTGELFF
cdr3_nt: TGTGCCAGCAGTCTTTGGGGGGTGACCGGGGAGCTGTTTTTT

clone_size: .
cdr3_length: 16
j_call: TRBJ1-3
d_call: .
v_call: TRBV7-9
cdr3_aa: CASSLSHGNAGNTIYF
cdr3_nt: TGTGCCAGCAGCTTATCCCACGGTAACGCTGGAAACACCATATATTTT

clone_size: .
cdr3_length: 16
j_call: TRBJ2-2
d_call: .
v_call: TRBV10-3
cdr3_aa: CAISELPGHQTGELFF
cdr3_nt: TGTGCCATCAGTGAGCTTCCGGGCCATCAGACCGGGGAGCTGTTTTTT

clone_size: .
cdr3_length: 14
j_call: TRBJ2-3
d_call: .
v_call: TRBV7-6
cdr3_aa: CASSPGRGPDTQYF
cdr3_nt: TGTGCCAGCAGCCCTGGGCGGGGACCAGATACGCAGTATTTT

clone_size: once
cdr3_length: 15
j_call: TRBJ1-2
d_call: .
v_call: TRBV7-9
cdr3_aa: CASSLVLTAVGGYTF
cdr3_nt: TGTGCCAGCAGCTTAGTGCTTACGGCGGTGGGCGGCTACACCTTC

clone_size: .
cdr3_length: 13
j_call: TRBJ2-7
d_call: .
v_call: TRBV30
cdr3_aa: CAWSVGVSYEQYF
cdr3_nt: TGTGCCTGGAGTGTAGGGGTTTCCTACGAGCAGTACTTC

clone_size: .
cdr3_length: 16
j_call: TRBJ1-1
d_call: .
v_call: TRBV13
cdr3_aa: CASSFGSDLLNTEAFF
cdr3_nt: TGTGCCAGCAGCTTTGGCTCTGATCTCCTGAACACTGAAGCTTTCTTT

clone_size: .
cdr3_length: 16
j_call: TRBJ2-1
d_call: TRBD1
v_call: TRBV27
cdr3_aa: CASSFSGTGDYNEQFF
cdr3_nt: TGTGCCAGCAGTTTTTCCGGGACAGGGGACTACAATGAGCAGTTCTTC

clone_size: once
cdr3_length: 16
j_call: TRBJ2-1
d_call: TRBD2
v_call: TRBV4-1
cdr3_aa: CASSLPRLAGYDEQFF
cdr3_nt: TGCGCCAGCAGCCTTCCGCGACTAGCGGGATATGATGAGCAGTTCTTC

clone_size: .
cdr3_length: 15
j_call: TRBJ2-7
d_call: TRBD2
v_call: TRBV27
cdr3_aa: CASRGLAGVELEQYF
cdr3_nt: TGTGCCAGCAGGGGACTAGCGGGAGTAGAATTGGAGCAGTACTTC

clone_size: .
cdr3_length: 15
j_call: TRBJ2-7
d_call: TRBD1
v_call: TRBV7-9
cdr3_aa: CASSPVGTGSFEQYF
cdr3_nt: TGTGCCAGCAGCCCTGTCGGGACAGGGTCATTCGAGCAGTACTTC

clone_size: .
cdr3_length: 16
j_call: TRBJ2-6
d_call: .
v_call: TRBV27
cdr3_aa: CASSLSSPSGANVLTF
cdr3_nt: TGTGCCAGCAGTTTATCAAGTCCATCTGGGGCCAACGTCCTGACTTTC

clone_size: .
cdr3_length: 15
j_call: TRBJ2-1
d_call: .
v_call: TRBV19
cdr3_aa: CASSIDLEPYNEQFF
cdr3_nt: TGTGCCAGTAGTATAGATCTGGAACCGTACAATGAGCAGTTCTTC

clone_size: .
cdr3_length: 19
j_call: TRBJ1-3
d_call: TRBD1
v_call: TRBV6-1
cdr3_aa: CASSEASGTGRFSGNTIYF
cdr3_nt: TGTGCCAGCAGTGAAGCGAGTGGGACAGGAAGATTCTCTGGAAACACCATATATTTT